A single sample gave rise to the 5 T cell receptor beta chains below, sequenced in a study of blood T cell repertoires in COVID-19. Assay used: immunoSEQ multiplex PCR; TCRdb lists only in-frame clones, some missing. The table includes roughly 59,000 clones, about three quarters detected once. Specimen: peripheral blood. These receptors came from a man older than 75 with acute or convalescent COVID-19.

The table lists this clone with many counts. The chain has TRBV2 and TRBJ1-1; D remains ambiguous. The germline gives CDR1 SNHLY, CDR2 FYNNEI. The CDR3 is made up of 15 amino acids. The V and J ends lost 3 bases and 5 bases respectively, with 16 bases between them. The chain's CDR3 is CASSDGSGAGTEAFF. The CDR3 DNA is TGTGCCAGCAGTGATGGTTCCGGCGCCGGGACTGAAGCTTTCTTT.

In DNA, the CDR3 is TGTGCCAGCAGCGCGACAGGGTTGGGTACTGAAGCTTTCTTT. Translating gives CASSATGLGTEAFF. V and J are TRBV7-3 and TRBJ1-1, with 7 nucleotides matching TRBD1. CDR3 length equals 14 residues. In germline, CDR1 is SGHTA, CDR2 FQGTGA. The junction had 8 bases not matched to a gene; V was cut back by 5 bases and J by 5 bases.

The genes are TRBV28 and TRBJ2-3, with a possible D match to TRBD2 (7 bases). V was pared by 5 bases and J by 5 bases, with 17 bases between. This CDR3 has 15 amino acids. Germline CDR1 MDHEN, CDR2 SYDVKM. This chain's CDR3 is CASSPRGRGLDTQYF. Here the CDR3 DNA reads TGTGCCAGCAGTCCTCGGGGGAGGGGGTTAGATACGCAGTATTTT.

V and J are TRBV19 and TRBJ2-7; no reliable D call. Germline lookup yields CDR1 LNHDA and CDR2 SQIVND (reference sequence). The V and J ends lost 7 bases and 7 bases respectively, with 11 bases between them. CDR3 length: 11 amino acids. CDR3 in amino acids: CASKTGREQYF. CDR3 DNA sequence: TGTGCCAGTAAAACCGGTCGGGAGCAGTACTTC. Drawing the rest from reference TRBV19 and TRBJ2-7, the complete variable domain is DGGITQSPKYLFRKEGQNVTLSCEQNLNHDAMYWYRQDPGQGLRLIYYSQIVNDFQKGDIAEGYSVSREKKESFPLTVTSAQKNPTAFYLCASKTGREQYFGPGTRLTVT.

This clone was observed a few times. The chain recombines TRBV5-4 with TRBJ2-4; D might be TRBD1 (5 bases). Trimming stripped 4 bases from V and 1 base from J, with 12 bases between. The CDR3 loop spans 15 amino acids. CDR1 is SGHNT, CDR2 YYREEE, per germline (reference sequence). The CDR3 sequence is CASSPGNMAKNIQYF. DNA for the CDR3: TGTGCCAGCAGCCCAGGGAATATGGCCAAAAACATTCAGTACTTC.